This TCR beta chain was documented in a study of T cell responses to AZD1222 COVID-19 vaccine. The germline V gene has CDR1 MNHEY and CDR2 SVGAGI. Trimming shortened V by 5 bases and J by 2 bases, and 13 bases separated the two germline ends. The CDR3 spans 14 residues. Comments on this clone: Its matching antigen is unknown.

Findings of the study overall: AZD1222 recipients seropositive at baseline numbered only six or seven. Following two doses of AZD1222, Spike-specific TCR breadth and depth rose. Donors were mostly white British, more females; clonal diversity possibly underestimated.

TCRdb keeps only in-frame clones here, not all; method: immunoSEQ multiplex PCR. Of 150,000 to 160,000 clones in the sample, 90% to 95% were seen once. The sequence came from an adult who received the AZD1222 COVID-19 vaccine. This specimen was peripheral blood, taken 28 days after the second AZD1222 dose. The rearrangement joins TRBV6-5 to TRBJ2-7; perhaps TRBD1 as D (5 bases). CDR3 sequence (DNA): TGTGCCAGCAGTCGCCGGACATCCCCCTACGAGCAGTACTTC. The encoded protein is CASSRRTSPYEQYF.